The entry below gives a single TCR beta chain sequence along with its context. Its specific antigen is unknown. This record belongs to a study of T cells expressing NK-cell markers (dated by TCRdb to 2020 to 2021). Describing the broader study: Eight or nine donors provided sorted CD3+CD56+NKG2C+, CD3+CD56+NKG2C- and CD3+CD56-NKG2C+ T-cell subsets, whose TCR beta-chain repertoires were profiled. Seven of the eight sequenced donors were HCMV-seropositive and one was HCMV-seronegative. The eight sequenced donors were randomly selected healthy volunteers, three men and five women. Illumina HiSeq 2000/2500, MiSeq or NextSeq was used to sequence libraries as 2 x 150 bp reads.

Sequenced on an Illumina HiSeq 2000. TCR beta cDNA libraries were prepared using 5'RACE template switching, which introduced a universal primer site and unique molecular identifiers. cDNA synthesis was primed from the TCR beta constant segment and was followed by two successive PCR amplification steps. In the source study's methods: Reads were demultiplexed and grouped by UMI with MIGEC, and clonotypes were assembled and quantified with MiTCR. To exclude erroneous sequences, any TCR cDNA sequence not supported by at least two reads was discarded. The tcR package was used for downstream repertoire analysis, and clonotypes were matched between fractions using CDR3 nucleotide sequence together with V segment. VDJmatch was used to annotate antigen specificity against VDJdb, with one amino acid substitution in CDR3 allowed. Following reprocessing of the reads by TCRdb, the data hold one row per CDR3 protein sequence and no DNA is available. The V and J calls follow TCRdb's processing rather than the paper's. The table for this sample records around 280,000 distinct CDR3 sequences. About 0.4% of the sample is in the top ten clones.

According to the germline V gene (reference sequence), CDR1 reads SGHNT and CDR2 reads YYREEE. The CDR3 goes from the cysteine to the phenylalanine over 14 residues. No DNA sequence was recorded. Study-wide findings and limitations: Those dominant clonotypes were again the most abundant among CD3+CD56-NKG2C+ cells in a handful of donors, at roughly 25-65%. It remained unclear whether the expanded NKG2C-expressing T cell clones were specific for HCMV antigens. In more than five donors, the dominant CD3+CD56+NKG2C+ clonotypes were found to rank among the top 10 CD8+ clonotypes and to make up about 1.0-8% of CD8+ T cells.

A commercial ELISA kit detecting HCMV-specific IgG in serum was used to determine HCMV serostatus. Ficoll density gradient centrifugation was used to isolate peripheral blood mononuclear cells from blood. Sequencing was done on a sample of blood T cells: a sorted CD56 or NKG2C T cell subset, CD4+ or CD8+ T cells, or bulk PBMC T cells (not recorded which). The sequence derives from a man between 18 and 35 years old in good health. Donor details come from another sample of the same person, matched by shared clones. This sequence uses TRBV5-4 and TRBJ2-3. The CDR3 region has the sequence CASSLWAGTDTQYF.